This TCR beta chain was documented in a study of blood T cells in healthy people across ages (dated by TCRdb to the mid-2010s). Describing the broader study: In model experiments, roughly one uniquely barcoded TCR beta cDNA molecule per two T cells was captured by template switching. Two additional independent replicas of 1 million unique cDNA reads from the same blood draw were analyzed for two donors (one aged 18 to 30 and one aged 80 or older). To track age-related changes in TCR beta repertoire diversity, the study relied on deep sequencing normalized with unique cDNA molecular identifiers. The donors were split into four age groups: young (average about 16 years), middle-aged (around 37), aged (roughly 68) and long-lived (under 90). To avoid experimental bias, donors of different ages were randomly spread across the sequencing lanes.

The donors were some 39 Caucasian individuals from Russia, aged 6 to 90 years, who were systemically healthy. Each donor gave ten milliliters of peripheral blood, drawn into EDTA-treated Vacutainer tubes. Ficoll-Paque density-gradient centrifugation was used to isolate PBMCs, with at least 6.5 million per sample. Total RNA was extracted from PBMCs with Trizol reagent, with at least 6 micrograms obtained per sample. Naive CD45RAhigh/CD27high T cell percentages were measured by flow cytometry on a PBMC aliquot from every donor. The library was prepared using 5' RACE. The listed sequencing device is Illumina HiSeq 2500. The second PCR ran for roughly 7 to 11 cycles and used a J-beta primer mix along with a sample-barcoded 5' primer. A unique molecular identifier was introduced onto each TCR beta cDNA molecule by a template-switch 5' adaptor carrying 12 random nucleotides. At least 2.5 million CDR3-containing paired-end reads were obtained from each sample. All of the RNA was converted into first-strand cDNA using the Mint cDNA synthesis kit, with a TRBC-specific oligonucleotide serving as the primer. Following uracil-DNA glycosylase treatment, a first 18-cycle PCR with universal primers M1SS and BC2_uni_R was performed on all cDNA. On the authors' methods: For normalization, 1 million high-quality reads were randomly selected from each sample, with every read carrying a distinct molecular identifier. Reads sharing molecular identifiers were discarded rather than binned into consensus sequences. MiTCR, run with a Q25 quality threshold and the strictest error-elimination algorithm, handled CDR3 identification, clonotype clustering and error correction. A nonparametric unseen species model using Euler transformation provided a lower-bound estimate of total TCR beta diversity. TCRdb reworked the public reads: Q25 trimming with fastp, MiXCR clone assembly, productive beta chains retained. Every entry covers one CDR3 protein and lists the most common genes and DNA from its rows. TCRdb's processing, not the authors', yielded these V and J calls. Present in this sample are approximately 800,000 distinct CDR3 sequences, about three fifths of which were seen just once. The ten largest clonotypes hold about 20% of the sample.

With respect to this clonotype: What antigen it recognizes has not been identified. No base quality information exists; no much larger clone differs at one position.

Overall results and qualifications from the work: The percentage of naive T cells measured by flow cytometry correlated strongly with observed TCR beta diversity. Observed TCR beta diversity per million T cells fell roughly linearly with age, and a significant reduction was already apparent by age around 40. Conclusive comparison of naive and antigen-experienced compartments was prevented by the profiling of bulk unsorted PBMCs. Donor CMV infection status was unknown, potentially confounding age-related changes in expanded clonotypes. Total diversity estimates from one million sequenced T cells were considered lower bounds and underestimates. The long-lived group showed more naive CD4+ T cells, fewer expanded clones and increased TCR diversity than the aged group, suggesting age selection.

Germline trimming amounts to 1 base on V and 0 bases on J, with 5 as the count of junction bases outside the gene matches. Spanning cysteine to phenylalanine, the CDR3 consists of 15 amino acids. Only the CDR3 region is kept as DNA, spanning 45 bases read in frame from base 1. CDR1 DFQATT and CDR2 SNEGSKA were looked up in the germline V gene (reference sequence). The sample consisted of blood. The sequence joins TRBV20-1 to TRBJ2-7; 8 bases in the junction line up with TRBD2. The source is a man younger than 45 in good health. The bases read TGCAGTGCTAGAGGGGACGGGAGGGCCTCCTACGAGCAGTACTTC. This gives the protein CSARGDGRASYEQYF.